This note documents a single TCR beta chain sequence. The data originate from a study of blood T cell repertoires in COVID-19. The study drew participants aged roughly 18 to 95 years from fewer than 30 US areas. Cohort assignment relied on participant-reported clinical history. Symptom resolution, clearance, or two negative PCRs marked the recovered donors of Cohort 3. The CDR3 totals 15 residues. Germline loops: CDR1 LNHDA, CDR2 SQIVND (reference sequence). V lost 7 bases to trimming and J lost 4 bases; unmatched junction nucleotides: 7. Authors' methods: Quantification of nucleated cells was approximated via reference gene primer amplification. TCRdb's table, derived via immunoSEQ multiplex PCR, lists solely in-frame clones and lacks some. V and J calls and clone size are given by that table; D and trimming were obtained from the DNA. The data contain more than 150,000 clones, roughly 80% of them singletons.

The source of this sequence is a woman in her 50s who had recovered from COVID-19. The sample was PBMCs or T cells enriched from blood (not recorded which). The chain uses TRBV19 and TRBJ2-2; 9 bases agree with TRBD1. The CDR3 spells CASNPQQGATGELFF. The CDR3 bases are TGTGCCAGTAACCCTCAACAGGGGGCCACCGGGGAGCTGTTTTTT.